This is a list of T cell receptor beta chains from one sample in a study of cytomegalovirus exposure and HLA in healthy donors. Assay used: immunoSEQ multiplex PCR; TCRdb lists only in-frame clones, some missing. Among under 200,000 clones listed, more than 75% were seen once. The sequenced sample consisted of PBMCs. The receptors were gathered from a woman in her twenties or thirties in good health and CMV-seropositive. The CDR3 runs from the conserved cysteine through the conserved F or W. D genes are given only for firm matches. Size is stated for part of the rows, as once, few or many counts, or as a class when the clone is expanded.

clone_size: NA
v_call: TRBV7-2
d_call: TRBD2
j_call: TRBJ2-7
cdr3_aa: CASSPGLGPYEQYF
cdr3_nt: TGTGCCAGCAGCCCGGGACTAGGCCCCTACGAGCAGTACTTC

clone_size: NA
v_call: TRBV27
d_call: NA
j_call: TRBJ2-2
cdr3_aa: CASSLSRHGELFF
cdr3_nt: TGTGCCAGCAGTTTATCTAGACATGGGGAGCTGTTTTTT

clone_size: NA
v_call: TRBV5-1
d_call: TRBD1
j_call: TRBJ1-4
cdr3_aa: CASSLDRGHSTNEKLFF
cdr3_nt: TGCGCCAGCAGCTTGGACAGGGGGCATTCAACTAATGAAAAACTGTTTTTT

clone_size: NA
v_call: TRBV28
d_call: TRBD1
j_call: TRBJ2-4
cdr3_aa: CASSPSGGENIQYF
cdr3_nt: TGTGCCAGCAGTCCTTCAGGGGGCGAGAACATTCAGTACTTC

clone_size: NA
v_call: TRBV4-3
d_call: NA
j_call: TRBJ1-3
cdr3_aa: CASSQVSDRTSGNTIYF
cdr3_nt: TGCGCCAGCAGCCAAGTTTCGGACAGAACCTCTGGAAACACCATATATTTT

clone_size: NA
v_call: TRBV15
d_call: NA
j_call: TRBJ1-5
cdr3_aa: CATSGVGGQPQHF
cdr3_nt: TGTGCCACCAGCGGGGTAGGAGGGCAGCCCCAGCATTTT

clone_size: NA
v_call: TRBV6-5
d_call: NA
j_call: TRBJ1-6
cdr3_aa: CASSYSRLNSPLHF
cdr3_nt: TGTGCCAGCAGTTACTCGAGGTTGAATTCACCCCTCCACTTT

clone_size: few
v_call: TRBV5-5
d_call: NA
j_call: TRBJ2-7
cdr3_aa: CASSLAGKYEQYF
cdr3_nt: TGTGCCAGCAGCTTGGCGGGAAAGTACGAGCAGTACTTC

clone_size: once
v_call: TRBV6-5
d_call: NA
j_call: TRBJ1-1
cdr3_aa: CASSYSDRGTEAFF
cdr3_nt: TGTGCCAGCAGTTACTCGGACAGAGGGACTGAAGCTTTCTTT

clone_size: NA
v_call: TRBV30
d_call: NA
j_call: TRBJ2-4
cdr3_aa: CAWSARGTIQYF
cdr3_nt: TGTGCCTGGAGTGCCAGGGGAACCATTCAGTACTTC

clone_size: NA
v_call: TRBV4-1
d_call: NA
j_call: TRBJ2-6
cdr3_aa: CASSPRGGGANVLTF
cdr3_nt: TGCGCCAGCAGCCCCCGGGGAGGAGGGGCCAACGTCCTGACTTTC

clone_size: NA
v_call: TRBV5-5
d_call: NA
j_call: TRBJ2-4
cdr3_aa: CASSSPARKNIQYF
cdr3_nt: TGTGCCAGCAGCAGCCCAGCGAGGAAAAACATTCAGTACTTC

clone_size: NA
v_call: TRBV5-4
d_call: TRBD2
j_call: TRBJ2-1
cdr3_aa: CASSQLRGAYNEQFF
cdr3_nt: TGTGCCAGCAGCCAACTGCGGGGGGCCTACAATGAGCAGTTCTTC

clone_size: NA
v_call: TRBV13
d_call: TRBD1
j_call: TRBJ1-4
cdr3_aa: CASSIRQGFSNEKLFF
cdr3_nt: TGTGCCAGCAGCATAAGACAGGGGTTCAGTAATGAAAAACTGTTTTTT

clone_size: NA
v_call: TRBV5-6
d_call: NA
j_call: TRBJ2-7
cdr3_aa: CASSLVAVSYEQYF
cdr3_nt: TGTGCCAGCAGCTTGGTGGCAGTCTCCTACGAGCAGTACTTC

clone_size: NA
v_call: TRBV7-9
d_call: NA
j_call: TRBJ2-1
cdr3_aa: CASSLAGGGYYNEQFF
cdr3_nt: TGTGCCAGCAGCTTAGCCGGAGGCGGATACTACAATGAGCAGTTCTTC

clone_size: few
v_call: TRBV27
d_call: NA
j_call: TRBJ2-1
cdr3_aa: CASSLTDSFYNEQFF
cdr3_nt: TGTGCCAGCAGTTTGACGGATAGCTTTTACAATGAGCAGTTCTTC

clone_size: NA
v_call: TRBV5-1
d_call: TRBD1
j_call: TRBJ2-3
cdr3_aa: CASRHSGGSTDTQYF
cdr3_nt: TGCGCCAGCAGGCATTCAGGGGGTAGCACAGATACGCAGTATTTT

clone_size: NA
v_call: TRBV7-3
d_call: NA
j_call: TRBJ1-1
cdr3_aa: CASSLTGGGHTEAFF
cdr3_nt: TGTGCCAGCAGCTTGACGGGTGGGGGCCACACTGAAGCTTTCTTT

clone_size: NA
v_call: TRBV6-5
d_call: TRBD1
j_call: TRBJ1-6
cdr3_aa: CASSSRDRGISPLHF
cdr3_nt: TGTGCCAGCAGTTCCCGGGACAGGGGGATTTCACCCCTCCACTTT

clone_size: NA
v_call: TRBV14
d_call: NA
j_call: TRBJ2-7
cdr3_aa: CASSPGRSREDEQYF
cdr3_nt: TGTGCCAGCAGCCCAGGACGTAGCAGGGAAGACGAGCAGTACTTC

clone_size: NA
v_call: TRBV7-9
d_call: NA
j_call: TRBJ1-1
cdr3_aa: CSSSLSTGLNTEAFF
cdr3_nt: TGTTCCAGCAGCTTGAGTACAGGACTGAACACTGAAGCTTTCTTT

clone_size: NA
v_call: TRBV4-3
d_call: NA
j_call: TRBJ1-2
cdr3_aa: CASSQGGDYTF
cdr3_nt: TGCGCCAGCAGCCAAGGGGGAGACTACACCTTC

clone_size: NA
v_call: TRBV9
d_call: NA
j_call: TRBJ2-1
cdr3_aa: CASSVPTGEGNEQFF
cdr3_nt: TGTGCCAGCAGCGTCCCGACAGGGGAGGGCAATGAGCAGTTCTTC

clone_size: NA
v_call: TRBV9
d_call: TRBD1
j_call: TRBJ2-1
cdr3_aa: CASTLGDRVPGEQFF
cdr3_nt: TGTGCCAGCACCTTGGGGGACAGGGTACCCGGTGAGCAGTTCTTC

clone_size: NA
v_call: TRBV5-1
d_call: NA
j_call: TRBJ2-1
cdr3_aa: CASSPGDTRRSYNEQFF
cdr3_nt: TGCGCCAGCAGCCCGGGAGATACCAGACGCTCCTACAATGAGCAGTTCTTC

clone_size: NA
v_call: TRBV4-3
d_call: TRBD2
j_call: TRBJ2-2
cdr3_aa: CASSHTSGERELFF
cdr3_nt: TGCGCCAGCAGCCACACTAGCGGGGAGAGGGAGCTGTTTTTT

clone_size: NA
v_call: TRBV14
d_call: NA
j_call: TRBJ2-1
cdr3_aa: CASSQEQDRRSKQFF
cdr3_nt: TGTGCCAGCAGCCAAGAACAGGACCGACGTTCTAAGCAGTTCTTC

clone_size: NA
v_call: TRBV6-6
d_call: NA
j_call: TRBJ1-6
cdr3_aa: CASSKINSPLHF
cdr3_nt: TGTGCCAGCAGCAAAATTAATTCACCCCTCCACTTT

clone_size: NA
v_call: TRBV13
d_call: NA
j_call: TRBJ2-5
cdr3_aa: CASSLRTAQETQYF
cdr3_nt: TGTGCCAGCAGCTTACGGACAGCCCAAGAGACCCAGTACTTC

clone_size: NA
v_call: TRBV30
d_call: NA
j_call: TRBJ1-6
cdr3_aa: CAWSATQGFDNSPLHF
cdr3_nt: TGTGCCTGGAGTGCAACTCAGGGGTTCGATAATTCACCCCTCCACTTT

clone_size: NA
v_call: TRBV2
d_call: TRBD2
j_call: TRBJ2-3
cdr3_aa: CASSSGASGGDTQYF
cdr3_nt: TGTGCCAGCAGTTCTGGGGCTAGCGGGGGAGATACGCAGTATTTT

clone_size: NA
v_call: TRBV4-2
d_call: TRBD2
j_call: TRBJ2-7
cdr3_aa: CASSDFKSGSSTYEQYF
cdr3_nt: TGTGCCAGCAGCGACTTTAAGAGCGGGAGCTCTACATACGAGCAGTACTTC

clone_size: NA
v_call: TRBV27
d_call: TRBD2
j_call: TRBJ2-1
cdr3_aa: CASSYQTSPYNEQFF
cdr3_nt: TGTGCCAGCAGTTACCAGACTAGCCCCTACAATGAGCAGTTCTTC

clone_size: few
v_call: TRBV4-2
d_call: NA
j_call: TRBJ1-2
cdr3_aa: CASSQDNYGNYGYTF
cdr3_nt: TGTGCCAGCAGCCAAGATAATTACGGGAACTATGGCTACACCTTC

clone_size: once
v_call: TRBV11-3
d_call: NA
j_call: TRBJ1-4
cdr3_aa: CASRLSATNEKLFF
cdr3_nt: TGTGCCAGCAGGTTGAGTGCAACTAATGAAAAACTGTTTTTT

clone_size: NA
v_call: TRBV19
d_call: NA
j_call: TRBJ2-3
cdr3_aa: CASSTGREDTQYF
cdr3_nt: TGTGCCAGTAGTACAGGGCGGGAAGATACGCAGTATTTT

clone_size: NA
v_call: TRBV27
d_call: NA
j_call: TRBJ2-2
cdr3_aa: CASSSSVTGELFF
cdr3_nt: TGTGCCAGCAGTTCCTCTGTTACCGGGGAGCTGTTTTTT

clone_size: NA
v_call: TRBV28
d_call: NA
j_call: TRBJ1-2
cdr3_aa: CASSLTAPNYGYTF
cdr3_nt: TGTGCCAGCAGCCTGACAGCACCTAACTATGGCTACACCTTC

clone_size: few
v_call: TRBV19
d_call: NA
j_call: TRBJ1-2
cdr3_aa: CASSAQDSNYGYTF
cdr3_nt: TGTGCCAGTAGTGCACAGGATTCTAACTATGGCTACACCTTC

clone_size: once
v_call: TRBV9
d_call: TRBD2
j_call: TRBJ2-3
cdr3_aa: CASSASALGGGYTDTQYF
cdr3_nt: TGTGCCAGCAGCGCCTCCGCACTCGGGGGGGGATACACAGATACGCAGTATTTT

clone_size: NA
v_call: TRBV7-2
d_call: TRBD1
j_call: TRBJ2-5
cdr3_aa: CASTPDRGQETQYF
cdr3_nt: TGTGCCAGCACCCCCGACAGGGGCCAAGAGACCCAGTACTTC

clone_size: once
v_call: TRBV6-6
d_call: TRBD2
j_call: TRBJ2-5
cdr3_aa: CASRGRGSGVQETQYF
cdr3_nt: TGTGCCAGCAGGGGGCGGGGTAGCGGGGTACAAGAGACCCAGTACTTC

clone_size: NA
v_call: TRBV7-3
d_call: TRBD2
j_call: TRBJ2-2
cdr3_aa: CASSPTAGEKGGELFF
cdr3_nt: TGTGCCAGCAGCCCCACCGCGGGGGAAAAGGGCGGGGAGCTGTTTTTT